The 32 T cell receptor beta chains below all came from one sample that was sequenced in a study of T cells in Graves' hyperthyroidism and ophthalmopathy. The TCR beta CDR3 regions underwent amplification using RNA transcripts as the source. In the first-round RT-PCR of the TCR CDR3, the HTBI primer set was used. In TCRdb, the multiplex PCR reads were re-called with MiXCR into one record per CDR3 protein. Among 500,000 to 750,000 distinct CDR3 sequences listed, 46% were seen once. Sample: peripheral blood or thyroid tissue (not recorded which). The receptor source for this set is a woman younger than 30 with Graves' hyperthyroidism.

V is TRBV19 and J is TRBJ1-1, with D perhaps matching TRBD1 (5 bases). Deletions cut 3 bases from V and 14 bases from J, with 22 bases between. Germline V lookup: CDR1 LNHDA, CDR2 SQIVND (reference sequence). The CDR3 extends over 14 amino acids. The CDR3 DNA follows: TGTGCCAGTAGTATTTCCCGGGGGGGTCATGAGCAGTTCTTT. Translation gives CASSISRGGHEQFF.

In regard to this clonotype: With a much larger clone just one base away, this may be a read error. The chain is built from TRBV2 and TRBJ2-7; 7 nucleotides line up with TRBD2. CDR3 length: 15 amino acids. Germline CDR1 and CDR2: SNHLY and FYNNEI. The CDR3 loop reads CASRGGRWPTYKQYF. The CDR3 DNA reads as TGTGCCAGCAGGGGGGGGAGGTGGCCCACCTACAAGCAGTACTTC.

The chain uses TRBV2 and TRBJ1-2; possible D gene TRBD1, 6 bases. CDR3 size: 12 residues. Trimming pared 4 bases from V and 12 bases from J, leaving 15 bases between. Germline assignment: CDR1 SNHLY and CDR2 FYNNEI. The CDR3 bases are TGTGCCAGCAGTGTTTGGGGGGGCATCGACACCTTC. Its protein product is CASSVWGGIDTF.

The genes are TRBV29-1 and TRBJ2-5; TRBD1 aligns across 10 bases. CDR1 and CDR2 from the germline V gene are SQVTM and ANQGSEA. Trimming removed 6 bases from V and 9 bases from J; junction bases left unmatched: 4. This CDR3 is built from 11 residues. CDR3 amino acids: CSVGDRGPQYF. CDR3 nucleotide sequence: TGCAGCGTCGGGGACAGGGGTCCCCAGTACTTC. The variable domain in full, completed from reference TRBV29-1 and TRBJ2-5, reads SAVISQKPSRDICQRGTSLTIQCQVDSQVTMMFWYRQQPGQSLTLIATANQGSEATYESGFVIDKFPISRPNLTFSTLTVSNMSPEDSSIYLCSVGDRGPQYFGPGTRLLVL.

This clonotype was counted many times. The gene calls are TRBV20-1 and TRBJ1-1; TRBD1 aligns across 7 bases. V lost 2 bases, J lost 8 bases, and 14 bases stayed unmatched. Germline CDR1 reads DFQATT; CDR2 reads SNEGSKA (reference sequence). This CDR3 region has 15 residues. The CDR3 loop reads CSARPDRGQNPEAFF. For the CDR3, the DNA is TGCAGTGCTAGACCCGATCGGGGACAGAACCCCGAAGCTTTCTTT.

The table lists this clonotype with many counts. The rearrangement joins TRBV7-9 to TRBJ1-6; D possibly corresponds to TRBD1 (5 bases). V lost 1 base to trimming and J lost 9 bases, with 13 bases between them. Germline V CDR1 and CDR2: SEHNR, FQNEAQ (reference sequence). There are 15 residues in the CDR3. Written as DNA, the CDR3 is TGTGCCAGCAGCTTAGGGGCCAGGGTGACTTCACCCCTCCACTTT. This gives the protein CASSLGARVTSPLHF. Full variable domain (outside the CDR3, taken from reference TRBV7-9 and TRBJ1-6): DTGVSQNPRHKITKRGQNVTFRCDPISEHNRLYWYRQTLGQGPEFLTYFQNEAQLEKSRLLSDRFSAERPKGSFSTLEIQRTEQGDSAMYLCASSLGARVTSPLHFGNGTRLTVT.

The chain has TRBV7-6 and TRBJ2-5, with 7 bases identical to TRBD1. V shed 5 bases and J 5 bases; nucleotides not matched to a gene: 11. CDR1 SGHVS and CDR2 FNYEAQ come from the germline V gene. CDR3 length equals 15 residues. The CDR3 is CASSRTLLQGETQYF. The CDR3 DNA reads TGTGCCAGCAGCCGGACACTCCTACAGGGGGAGACCCAGTACTTC. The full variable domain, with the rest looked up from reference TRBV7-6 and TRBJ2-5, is GAGVSQSPRYKVTKRGQDVALRCDPISGHVSLYWYRQALGQGPEFLTYFNYEAQQDKSGLPNDRFSAERPEGSISTLTIQRTEQRDSAMYRCASSRTLLQGETQYFGPGTRLLVL.

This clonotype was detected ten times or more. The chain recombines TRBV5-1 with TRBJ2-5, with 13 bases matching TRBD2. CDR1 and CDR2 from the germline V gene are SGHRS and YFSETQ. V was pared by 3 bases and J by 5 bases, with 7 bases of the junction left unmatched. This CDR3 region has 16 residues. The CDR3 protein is CASSSGTSGIRETQYF. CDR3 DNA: TGCGCCAGCAGCTCTGGGACTAGCGGGATTCGGGAGACCCAGTACTTC.

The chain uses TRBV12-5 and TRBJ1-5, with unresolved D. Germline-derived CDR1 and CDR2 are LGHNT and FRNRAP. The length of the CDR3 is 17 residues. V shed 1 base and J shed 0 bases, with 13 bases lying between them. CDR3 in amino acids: CASGLAYAGFSNQPQHF. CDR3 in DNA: TGTGCTAGTGGTTTGGCCTACGCGGGCTTTAGCAATCAGCCCCAGCATTTT.

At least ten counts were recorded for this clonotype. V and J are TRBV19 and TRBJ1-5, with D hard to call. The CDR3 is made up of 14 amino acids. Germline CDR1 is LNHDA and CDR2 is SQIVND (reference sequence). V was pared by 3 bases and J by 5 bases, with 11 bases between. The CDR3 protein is CASSMFGEYQPQHF. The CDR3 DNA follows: TGTGCCAGTAGTATGTTCGGGGAATATCAGCCCCAGCATTTT.

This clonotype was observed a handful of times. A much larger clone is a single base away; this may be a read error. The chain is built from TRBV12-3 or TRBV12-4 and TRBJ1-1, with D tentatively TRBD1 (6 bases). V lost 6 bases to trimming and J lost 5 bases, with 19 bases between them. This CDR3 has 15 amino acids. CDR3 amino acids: CASRQLGTGRTEAFF. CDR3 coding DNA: TGTGCCAGCAGGCAGTTGGGCACAGGGAGGACTGAAGCTTTCTTT.

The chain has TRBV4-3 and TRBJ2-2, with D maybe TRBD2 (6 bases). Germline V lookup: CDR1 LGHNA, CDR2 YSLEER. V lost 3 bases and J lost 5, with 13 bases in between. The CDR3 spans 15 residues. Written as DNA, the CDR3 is TGCGCCAGCAGCCAGGGTAGCGGTACTACCGGGGAGCTGTTTTTT. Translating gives CASSQGSGTTGELFF.

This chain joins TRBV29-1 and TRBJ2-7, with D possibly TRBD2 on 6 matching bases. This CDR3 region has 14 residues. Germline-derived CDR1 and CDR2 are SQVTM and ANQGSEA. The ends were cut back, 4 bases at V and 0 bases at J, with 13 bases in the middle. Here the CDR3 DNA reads TGCAGCGTTGTGTTAGCGGAGAGCTCCTACGAGCAGTACTTC. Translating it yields CSVVLAESSYEQYF.

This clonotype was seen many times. CDR3 amino acids: CASSQFAGVVYEQYF. The DNA for the CDR3 is TGTGCCAGCAGCCAATTTGCGGGAGTGGTCTACGAGCAGTACTTC. This sequence joins TRBV3-1 and TRBJ2-7; TRBD2 agrees at 7 bases. This CDR3 region has 15 residues. V lost 2 bases and J lost 3; bases outside the gene matches: 7. Per germline, CDR1 LGHDT and CDR2 YNNKEL (reference sequence).

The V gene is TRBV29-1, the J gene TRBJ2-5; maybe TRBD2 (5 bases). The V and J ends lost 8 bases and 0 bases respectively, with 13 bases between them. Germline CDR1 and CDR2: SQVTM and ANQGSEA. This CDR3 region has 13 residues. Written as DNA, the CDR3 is TGCAGCATCCGAGGGTGGGACCAAGAGACCCAGTACTTC. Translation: CSIRGWDQETQYF.

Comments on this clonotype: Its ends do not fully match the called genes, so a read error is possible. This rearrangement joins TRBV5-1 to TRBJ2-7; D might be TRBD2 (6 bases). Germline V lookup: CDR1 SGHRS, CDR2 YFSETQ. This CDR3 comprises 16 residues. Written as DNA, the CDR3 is TGCACCAGCAGTTTAAATTGGGGGACTCAAGTCTACGAGCAGTACTTC. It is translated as CTSSLNWGTQVYEQYF.

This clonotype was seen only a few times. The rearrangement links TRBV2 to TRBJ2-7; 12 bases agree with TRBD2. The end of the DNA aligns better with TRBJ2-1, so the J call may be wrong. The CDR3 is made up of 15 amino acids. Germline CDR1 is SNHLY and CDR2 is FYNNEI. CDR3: CASSGTSGVGHEQFF. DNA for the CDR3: TGTGCCAGCAGTGGGACTAGCGGGGTGGGGCATGAGCAGTTCTTC.

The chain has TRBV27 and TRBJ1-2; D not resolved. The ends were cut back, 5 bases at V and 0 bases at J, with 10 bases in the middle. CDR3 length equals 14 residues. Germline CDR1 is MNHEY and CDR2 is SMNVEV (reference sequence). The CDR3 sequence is CASSTASANYGYTF. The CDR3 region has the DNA TGTGCCAGCAGTACGGCCTCAGCTAACTATGGCTACACCTTC.

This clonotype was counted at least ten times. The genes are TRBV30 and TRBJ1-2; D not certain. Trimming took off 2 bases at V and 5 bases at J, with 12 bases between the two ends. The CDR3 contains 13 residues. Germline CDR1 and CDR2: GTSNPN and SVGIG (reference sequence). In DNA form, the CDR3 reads TGTGCCTGGAGTTGGCGCCGGAGGTATGGCTACACCTTC. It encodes CAWSWRRRYGYTF.

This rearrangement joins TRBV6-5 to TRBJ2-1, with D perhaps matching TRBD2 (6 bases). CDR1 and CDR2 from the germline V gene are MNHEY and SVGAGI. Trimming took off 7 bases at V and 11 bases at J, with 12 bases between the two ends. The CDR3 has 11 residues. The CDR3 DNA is TGTGCCAGCACTCACGCGGGGAAGCAGTTCTTC. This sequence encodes CASTHAGKQFF.

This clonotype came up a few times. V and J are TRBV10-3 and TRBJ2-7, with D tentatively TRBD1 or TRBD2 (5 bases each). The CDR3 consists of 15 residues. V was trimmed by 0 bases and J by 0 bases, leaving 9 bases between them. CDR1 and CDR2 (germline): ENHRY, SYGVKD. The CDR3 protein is CAISESGTASYEQYF. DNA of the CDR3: TGTGCCATCAGTGAGTCGGGGACGGCCTCCTACGAGCAGTACTTC.

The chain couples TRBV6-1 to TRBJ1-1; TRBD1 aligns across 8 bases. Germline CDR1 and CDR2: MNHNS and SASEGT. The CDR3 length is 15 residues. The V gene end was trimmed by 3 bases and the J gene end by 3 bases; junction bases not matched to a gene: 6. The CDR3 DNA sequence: TGTGCCAGCAGTGACAGGGGGCAATGGGACACTGAAGCTTTCTTT. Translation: CASSDRGQWDTEAFF.

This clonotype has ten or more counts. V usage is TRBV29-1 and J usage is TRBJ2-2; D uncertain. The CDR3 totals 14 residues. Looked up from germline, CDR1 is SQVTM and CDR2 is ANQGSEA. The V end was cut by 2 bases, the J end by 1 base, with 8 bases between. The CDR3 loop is CSVERSVNTGELFF. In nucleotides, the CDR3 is TGCAGCGTTGAACGGTCGGTGAACACCGGGGAGCTGTTTTTT.

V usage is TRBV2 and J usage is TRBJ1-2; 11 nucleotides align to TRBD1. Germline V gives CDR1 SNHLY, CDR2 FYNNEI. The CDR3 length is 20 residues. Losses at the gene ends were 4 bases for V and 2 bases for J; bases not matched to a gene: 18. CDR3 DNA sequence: TGTGCCAGCAGTGTCCTTCAGGACAGGGGGCGACAGTTTACAAACTATGGCTACACCTTC. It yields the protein CASSVLQDRGRQFTNYGYTF.

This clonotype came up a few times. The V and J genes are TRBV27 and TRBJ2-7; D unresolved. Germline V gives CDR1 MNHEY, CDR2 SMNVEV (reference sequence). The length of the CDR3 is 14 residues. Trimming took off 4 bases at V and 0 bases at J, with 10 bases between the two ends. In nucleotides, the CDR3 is TGTGCCAGCAGTTCCCTCGGCGTCTCCTACGAGCAGTACTTC. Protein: CASSSLGVSYEQYF.

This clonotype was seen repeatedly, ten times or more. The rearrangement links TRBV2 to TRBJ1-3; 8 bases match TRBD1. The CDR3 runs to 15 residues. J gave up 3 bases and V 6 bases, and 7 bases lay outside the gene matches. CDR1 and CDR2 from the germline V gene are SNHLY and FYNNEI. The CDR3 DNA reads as TGTGCCAGCAGCCGGGGACAGGCCCTTGGAAACACCATATATTTT. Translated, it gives CASSRGQALGNTIYF.

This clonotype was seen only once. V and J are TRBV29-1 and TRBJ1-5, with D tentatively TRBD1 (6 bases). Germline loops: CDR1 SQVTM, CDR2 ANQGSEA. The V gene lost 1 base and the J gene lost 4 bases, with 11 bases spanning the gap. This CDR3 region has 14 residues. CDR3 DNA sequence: TGCAGCGTTGAAGTAGGGGGGATAAATCAGCCCCAGCATTTT. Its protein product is CSVEVGGINQPQHF.

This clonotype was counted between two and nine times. The CDR3 loop reads CATSDSRGDKNIQYF. The CDR3 DNA follows: TGTGCCACCAGTGATTCGCGGGGGGACAAAAACATTCAGTACTTC. The chain combines TRBV24-1 with TRBJ2-4; TRBD2 matches 8 bases. CDR1 KGHDR and CDR2 SFDVKD come from the germline V gene. This CDR3 has 15 residues. Trimming took 2 bases from V and 3 from J; bases not matched to a gene: 2.

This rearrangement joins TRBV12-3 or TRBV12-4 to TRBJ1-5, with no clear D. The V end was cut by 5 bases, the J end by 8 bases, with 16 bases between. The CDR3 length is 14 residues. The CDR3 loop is CASSATRGVEPQHF. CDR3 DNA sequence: TGTGCCAGCAGTGCAACCCGCGGGGTCGAGCCCCAGCATTTT.

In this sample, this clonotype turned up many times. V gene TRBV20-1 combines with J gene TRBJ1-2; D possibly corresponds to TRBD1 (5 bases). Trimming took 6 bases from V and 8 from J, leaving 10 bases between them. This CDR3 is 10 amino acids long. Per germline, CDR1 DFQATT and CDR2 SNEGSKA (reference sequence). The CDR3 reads CSAGGPGYTF. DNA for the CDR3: TGCAGTGCGGGGGGACCCGGCTACACCTTC.

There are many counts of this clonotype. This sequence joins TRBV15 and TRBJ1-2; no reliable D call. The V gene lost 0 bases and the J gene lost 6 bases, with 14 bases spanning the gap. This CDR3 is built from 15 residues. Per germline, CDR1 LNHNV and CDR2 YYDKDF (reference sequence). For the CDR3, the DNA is TGTGCCACCAGCAGAGACCGCCCACTGGCGGATGGCTACACCTTC. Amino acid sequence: CATSRDRPLADGYTF. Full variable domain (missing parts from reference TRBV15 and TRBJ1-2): DAMVIQNPRYQVTQFGKPVTLSCSQTLNHNVMYWYQQKSSQAPKLLFHYYDKDFNNEADTPDNFQSRRPNTSFCFLDIRSPGLGDTAMYLCATSRDRPLADGYTFGSGTRLTVV.

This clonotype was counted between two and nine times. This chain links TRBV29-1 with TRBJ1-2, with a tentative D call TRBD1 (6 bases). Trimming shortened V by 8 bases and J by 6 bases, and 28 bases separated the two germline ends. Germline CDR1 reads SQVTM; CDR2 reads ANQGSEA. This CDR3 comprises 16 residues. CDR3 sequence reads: CSFGFGQSHVRDGYTF. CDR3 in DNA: TGCAGCTTCGGGTTCGGACAGTCTCATGTGAGGGATGGCTACACCTTC.